This entry lists 5 T cell receptor beta chains sequenced from one sample in a study of blood T cell repertoires in COVID-19 (dated by TCRdb to about 2020). The library came from the immunoSEQ multiplex PCR assay. The table comes from immuneACCESS by way of TCRdb, which keeps in-frame sequences with V and J called. Part of the clones is missing from these tables; in studies checked, under half for an unresolved V gene and the rest for unknown reasons. The sample includes around 400,000 clones, with about 90% observed a single time. The biggest ten clones account for roughly 1.2% of the sample. Sequenced: peripheral blood. The receptors were gathered from a man aged 40-49 years with acute or convalescent COVID-19.

The V call is TRBV5-1, the J call TRBJ2-1; 10 bases fit TRBD2. Germline V gene sequence: CDR1 SGHRS, CDR2 YFSETQ. V shed 1 base and J 3 bases; nucleotides not matched to a gene: 4. This CDR3 comprises 16 residues. CDR3 sequence (DNA): TGCGCCAGCAGCTTGCCAACTAGCGGGGACTACAATGAGCAGTTCTTC. Its translation: CASSLPTSGDYNEQFF.

The chain has TRBV27 and TRBJ2-7; possibly TRBD1 for D (6 bases). CDR1 and CDR2 from the germline V gene are MNHEY and SMNVEV (reference sequence). This CDR3 comprises 14 residues. Trimming removed 6 bases at V and 2 bases at J, with 14 bases between. In nucleotides, the CDR3 is TGTGCCAGCAGGAGAGGGACACCAGCCTACGAGCAGTACTTC. Its translation: CASRRGTPAYEQYF.

This clone was found once. The genes are TRBV11-3 and TRBJ1-3, with TRBD1 matching over 9 bases. The CDR3 is made up of 23 amino acids. J was trimmed by 2 bases and V by 0 bases; bases with no gene match: 23. The germline gives CDR1 SGHNT, CDR2 YENEEA. The CDR3, as DNA: TGTGCCAGCAGCTTAGAGGGAGGGTCCCCCGGGACAGGGAGGTATCGGCCTGGAAACACCATATATTTT. This gives the protein CASSLEGGSPGTGRYRPGNTIYF.

This clone was recorded once. CDR3 residues: CAISSAGEVDEQFF. Here the CDR3 DNA reads TGTGCCATCAGTTCAGCTGGGGAGGTAGATGAGCAGTTCTTC. The gene calls are TRBV10-3 and TRBJ2-1; a weak D match, TRBD2 (6 bases). Trimming shortened V by 5 bases and J by 8 bases, and 16 bases separated the two germline ends. The germline V gene has CDR1 ENHRY and CDR2 SYGVKD. This CDR3 contains 14 residues.

The CDR3 protein is CASSPRGSNQPQHF. CDR3 in DNA: TGTGCCAGCAGCCCCCGCGGGAGCAATCAGCCCCAGCATTTT. V gene TRBV9 combines with J gene TRBJ1-5; D remains unclear. The CDR3 runs 14 residues. Germline CDR1 SGDLS, CDR2 YYNGEE. V was shortened by 4 bases and J by 1 base, with 9 bases between the two germline ends.